Described below is a single TCR beta chain sequence and its context. This sample was taken from a study of blood T cell repertoires in COVID-19. The CDR3 covers 16 residues. Looked up from germline, CDR1 is LGHNA and CDR2 is YNFKEQ. Trimming shortened V by 3 bases and J by 9 bases, and 24 bases separated the two germline ends. TCRdb keeps only in-frame clones here, not all; method: immunoSEQ multiplex PCR. The table lists roughly 330,000 clones, approximately 87% of them singletons. The rearrangement uses TRBV4-2 and TRBJ2-7; D is perhaps TRBD1 (6 bases). The receptor was derived from a woman in her 30s who had recovered from COVID-19. The material sequenced was PBMCs or T cells enriched from blood (not recorded which). The CDR3 DNA reads TGTGCCAGCAGCCAGGGTTCAGGGGTCCCCCTCAGTCGGCAGTACTTC. This encodes CASSQGSGVPLSRQYF.